This record concerns one TCR beta chain sequence. What it binds is not known. Primers included in the PCR were 60 Vbeta and 13 Jbeta primers. Authors' analysis steps: Roughly 73 million unique TCR beta chains, roughly 11 million of them shared, were counted by a later analysis. Here immunoSEQ multiplex PCR was the method, and the copy in TCRdb shows in-frame clones only, minus some. The V and J calls and clone size are taken from that table; D and trimming were inferred from the DNA. This sample has approximately 240,000 clones, with roughly 89% found just once. The sample belongs to a study of cytomegalovirus exposure and HLA in healthy donors. Findings and caveats of the study: Later on, analysis showed that most CMV-associated TCR beta chains appeared to be HLA-restricted.

Sequencing was done on a sample of PBMCs. The sequence came from a woman in her late teens or twenties in good health and CMV-seronegative.

CDR3 sequence (DNA): TGTGCCAGCAGCGCCAACAGTATCCAGTTCTTC. Its protein is CASSANSIQFF. The chain joins TRBV9 to TRBJ2-1; unclear D gene. This CDR3 has 11 amino acids. V was shortened by 3 bases and J by 13 bases, with 11 bases between the two germline ends. Germline V CDR1 and CDR2: SGDLS, YYNGEE.